A single sample is the source of the 20 T cell receptor beta chains below, sequenced in a study of blood T cells in healthy people across ages. Then a second PCR, running about 6 to 11 cycles, was carried out with a sample-barcoded 5' primer and a J-beta primer mix. Using its own MiXCR run on the 5' RACE reads, TCRdb lists one record per CDR3 protein. In the table there are 270,000 or so distinct CDR3 sequences, roughly a quarter of which are singletons. What was sequenced was blood. These receptors came from a woman between 65 and 79 years old in good health.

The rearrangement links TRBV7-3 to TRBJ2-3; D unclear. The germline CDR1 and CDR2 sequences are SGHTA and FQGTGA. The V end lost 0 bases, the J end lost 0 bases, and 10 bases lay between the germline ends. The length of the CDR3 is 16 residues. CDR3 region: CASSLTGLTSTDTQYF. CDR3 DNA sequence: TGTGCCAGCAGCTTAACTGGTCTAACTAGCACAGATACGCAGTATTTT.

V usage is TRBV12-3 or TRBV12-4 and J usage is TRBJ2-1; the D is unclear. The CDR3 extends over 14 amino acids. V was trimmed by 5 bases and J by 4 bases, leaving 12 bases between them. The CDR3 sequence: CASSPSQPYNEQFF. For the CDR3, the DNA is TGTGCCAGCAGTCCCTCCCAACCTTACAATGAGCAGTTCTTC.

The rearrangement links TRBV7-2 to TRBJ2-7, with D possibly being TRBD1 or TRBD2 (5 bases each). The CDR3 is made up of 14 amino acids. The germline V and J ends were trimmed by 3 bases and 7 bases, with 16 bases remaining between them. Per germline, CDR1 SGHTA and CDR2 FQGNSA. For the CDR3, the DNA is TGTGCCAGCAGCTTGGGGCGGGCTTATCGGGAGCAGTACTTC. This encodes CASSLGRAYREQYF.

V is TRBV27 and J is TRBJ2-2; D call uncertain. From germline, CDR1 is MNHEY and CDR2 SMNVEV (reference sequence). V was clipped by 3 bases and J by 6 bases, with 5 bases between them. The CDR3 has 12 amino acids. The CDR3 region is CASSFWPGELFF. CDR3 coding DNA: TGTGCCAGCAGTTTCTGGCCCGGGGAGCTGTTTTTT.

The chain combines TRBV6-2 or TRBV6-3 with TRBJ1-6; 7 positions match TRBD1. The CDR3 consists of 13 residues. Losses at the gene ends were 7 bases for V and 18 bases for J; bases not matched to a gene: 15. Germline CDR1 and CDR2: MNHEY and SVGEGT. This CDR3 reads CASTKTGTQKAHF. CDR3 nucleotides: TGTGCCAGCACCAAGACAGGGACCCAGAAGGCCCACTTT.

The rearrangement uses TRBV6-1 and TRBJ2-1; D possibly corresponds to TRBD2 (6 bases). Germline V gene data show CDR1 as MNHNS and CDR2 as SASEGT. CDR3 length equals 13 residues. Deletions cut 5 bases from V and 5 bases from J, with 10 bases between. In DNA, the CDR3 is TGTGCCAGCAGTCACCGGGAGAACAATGAGCAGTTCTTC. It yields the protein CASSHRENNEQFF.

This clonotype was seen only a few times. The genes are TRBV6-2 or TRBV6-3 and TRBJ2-5; the D gene is possibly TRBD2 (6 bases). The CDR3 extends over 14 amino acids. V dropped 8 bases and J dropped 4 bases, with 17 bases sitting between them. Germline-derived CDR1 and CDR2 are MNHEY and SVGEGT. DNA for the CDR3: TGTGCCAGCGATCTAGCGCCGCCGGGAGAGACCCAGTACTTC. Its translation: CASDLAPPGETQYF.

This clonotype has a count of ten or more. CDR3 bases: TGTGCCAGTAGTCGCGGGAGGGAAGAGACCCAGTACTTC. Translation: CASSRGREETQYF. The chain links TRBV19 to TRBJ2-5, with TRBD2 identical over 9 bases. The CDR3 length is 13 residues. Germline CDR1 reads LNHDA; CDR2 reads SQIVND (reference sequence). The J segment lost 3 bases and the V segment lost 5 bases, leaving 1 base of the junction unmatched.

The table lists this clonotype with a count of one. The chain carries TRBV7-6 and TRBJ2-2, with 12 bases that match TRBD1. The CDR3 extends over 18 amino acids. CDR1 is SGHVS, CDR2 FNYEAQ, per germline. V trimming: 5 bases; J trimming: 6 bases; junction bases outside the gene matches: 13. For the CDR3, the DNA is TGTGCCAGCAGCGGGGACAGGGGGCTAGCAATGGGACCCGGGGAGCTGTTTTTT. As protein: CASSGDRGLAMGPGELFF.

The chain is built from TRBV6-6 and TRBJ1-1; a possible D gene is TRBD1 (6 bases). The CDR3 consists of 14 residues. Germline values: CDR1 MNHNY, CDR2 SVGAGI (reference sequence). The V and J ends lost 3 bases and 11 bases respectively, with 19 bases between them. In nucleotides, the CDR3 is TGTGCCAGCAGTTATTCTAGACAGGCTAACGAGGCTTTCTTT. Residues: CASSYSRQANEAFF.

This clonotype came up a few times. This chain connects TRBV5-6 to TRBJ1-6; no definite D call. Germline V CDR1 and CDR2: SGHDT, YYEEEE. The V gene lost 0 bases and the J gene lost 0 bases, with 7 bases spanning the gap. This CDR3 is 16 amino acids long. The CDR3 sequence is CASSLGGFSYNSPLHF. DNA for the CDR3: TGTGCCAGCAGCTTGGGGGGTTTCTCCTATAATTCACCCCTCCACTTT.

Points on this clonotype: An end of the junction differs from the germline gene, which may be a read error. V and J are TRBV7-7 and TRBJ2-7; D gene unclear. CDR3 size: 15 residues. Germline CDR1 SSHAT, CDR2 FNYEAQ (reference sequence). CDR3 region: CASSPLDRNSYEQYF. CDR3 DNA: TGTGCTAGCAGCCCGTTAGACCGTAACTCCTACGAGCAGTACTTC.

The genes are TRBV3-1 and TRBJ2-4; D unresolved. Germline values: CDR1 LGHDT, CDR2 YNNKEL (reference sequence). Trimming cost V 5 bases and J 0 bases, with 11 bases left between them. The CDR3 covers 15 residues. CDR3 loop: CASSDVSLAKNIQYF. The CDR3 DNA reads TGTGCCAGCAGCGACGTATCGTTAGCCAAAAACATTCAGTACTTC.

This clonotype was counted a few times. A read error may account for a junction end that differs from germline. This chain uses TRBV4-1 with TRBJ2-1; 7 positions agree with TRBD2. CDR3 length: 16 residues. Germline CDR1 MGHRA, CDR2 YSYEKL. The CDR3 protein is CASSQAGGGSYNEQLF. The DNA for the CDR3 is TGCGCCAGCAGCCAAGCGGGGGGAGGCTCCTACAATGAGCAGCTCTTC.

This clonotype has just a few counts. The rearrangement links TRBV20-1 to TRBJ1-4; D gene ambiguous. The germline V gene encodes CDR1 DFQATT and CDR2 SNEGSKA (reference sequence). The CDR3 has 11 amino acids. The V gene lost 1 base and the J gene lost 8 bases, with 5 bases spanning the gap. Here the CDR3 reads CSARASEKLFF. In DNA, the CDR3 is TGCAGTGCTAGAGCCTCAGAAAAACTGTTTTTT.

The gene calls are TRBV2 and TRBJ1-3; the D is unclear. The CDR3 runs 12 residues. Germline lookup yields CDR1 SNHLY and CDR2 FYNNEI. Deletions cut 8 bases from V and 6 bases from J, with 11 bases between. The CDR3 DNA follows: TGTGCCAGCCGACGATTCGAAAACACCATATATTTT. This codes for CASRRFENTIYF.

About this clonotype itself: The junction shows a germline mismatch at one end, possibly a read error. This chain joins TRBV9 and TRBJ2-5, with TRBD2 matching 12 bases. Germline V gene lookup returns CDR1 SGDLS and CDR2 YYNGEE. This CDR3 is built from 15 residues. The DNA of the CDR3 is TGTGCCAGCAGCCCGGGACTAGCGGGCCAAGAGATCCAGTACTTC. Translated, it gives CASSPGLAGQEIQYF.

This clonotype was counted between two and nine times. This chain connects TRBV20-1 to TRBJ2-1; possibly TRBD2 for D (7 bases). Germline loops: CDR1 DFQATT, CDR2 SNEGSKA (reference sequence). CDR3 length: 14 amino acids. Trimming removed 2 bases from V and 2 bases from J, with 10 bases in between. This CDR3 is CSARSGDTYNEQFF. The DNA of the CDR3 is TGCAGTGCTAGAAGCGGGGACACCTACAATGAGCAGTTCTTC.

This chain connects TRBV11-2 to TRBJ2-1, with TRBD2 identical over 14 bases. The CDR3 sequence is 16 residues long. With V trimmed by 5 bases and J by 7 bases, 7 bases remained unmatched. Germline V gene lookup returns CDR1 SGHAT and CDR2 FQNNGV. DNA for the CDR3: TGTGCCAGCAGCCAAGCCGGACTAGCGGGAGGTAATGAGCAGTTCTTC. Translation: CASSQAGLAGGNEQFF.

This clonotype was picked up a small number of times. A clone one base away is much larger, so this may be a read error. The J gene is TRBJ2-5, the V gene TRBV6-5, with 15 bases matching TRBD2. CDR1 and CDR2 (germline): MNHEY, SVGAGI. Germline trimming cut 6 bases from V and 6 bases from J; bases unmatched to any gene: 5. This CDR3 comprises 15 residues. The CDR3 sequence: CASRPGLAGGKTQYF. Here the CDR3 DNA reads TGTGCCAGCAGACCGGGACTAGCGGGAGGAAAGACCCAGTACTTC.